The sequence of this TCR beta chain was determined in a study of cytomegalovirus exposure and HLA in healthy donors. Study details: Of a few hundred genotyped donors, about 81% grouped in the Caucasian-associated ancestry cluster.

Whole-study findings and limits: Analysis performed later showed TCR beta chains linked to HLA being more clonally expanded than equally common others. Earlier analysis found most TCR beta V segments productive about 90% or about 30% of the time.

The PCR had 60 Vbeta and 13 Jbeta primers. Some clones are missing from TCRdb's copy, which holds only in-frame ones; the method was immunoSEQ multiplex PCR. The profile shows around 200,000 clones, about 89% of them singletons. With regard to this clone: No antigen is known for it.

Trimming at V came to 2 bases and at J to 8 bases, leaving 9 bases not matched to a gene. Germline V gives CDR1 SGHTA, CDR2 FQGNSA. The CDR3 consists of 16 residues. This receptor was obtained from a woman between 18 and 30 years old in good health and CMV-seronegative. The material sequenced was PBMCs. This chain joins TRBV7-2 and TRBJ2-4, with TRBD2 identical over 10 bases. The CDR3 DNA reads TGTGCCAGCAGCTTATCCAGCGGGGGGGCTTCGGACATTCAGTACTTC. Its protein is CASSLSSGGASDIQYF. Filled out from reference TRBV7-2 and TRBJ2-4, the complete variable domain reads GAGVSQSPSNKVTEKGKDVELRCDPISGHTALYWYRQSLGQGLEFLIYFQGNSAPDKSGLPSDRFSAERTGGSVSTLTIQRTQQEDSAVYLCASSLSSGGASDIQYFGAGTRLSVL.